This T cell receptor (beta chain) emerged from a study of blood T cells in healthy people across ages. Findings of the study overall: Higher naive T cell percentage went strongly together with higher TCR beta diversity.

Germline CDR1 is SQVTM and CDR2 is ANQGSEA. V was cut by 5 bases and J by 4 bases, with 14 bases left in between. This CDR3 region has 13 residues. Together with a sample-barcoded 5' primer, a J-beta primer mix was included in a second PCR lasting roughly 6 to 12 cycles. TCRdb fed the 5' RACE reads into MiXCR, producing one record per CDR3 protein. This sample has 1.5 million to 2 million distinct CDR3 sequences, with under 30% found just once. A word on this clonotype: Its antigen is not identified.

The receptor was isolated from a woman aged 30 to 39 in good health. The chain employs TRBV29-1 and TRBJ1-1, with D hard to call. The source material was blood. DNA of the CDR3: TGCAGCGTTCCCGGGGAGGGCGGCACTGAAGCTTTCTTT. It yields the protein CSVPGEGGTEAFF.